This T cell receptor (beta chain) was observed in a study of T cells after somatic rescue of genetic block (TCRdb year 2020). A note on the overall study: What the study looked at was long-term robustness, specifically in a T-cell system that came about through somatic rescue of a genetic block in T-cell development.

CDR1 and CDR2 are read off the germline V gene as SGHVS and FQNEAQ. CDR3 length: 16 amino acids, cysteine to phenylalanine. Only the CDR3 portion is preserved as DNA: 48 bases, with reading frame beginning at the first base. The junction shows trimming of 5 bases on V and 5 bases on J, plus 22 bases between the germline ends. Comments on this clone: Its recognized antigen is unknown. No per-base quality is available; no much larger clone lies one base away.

The method behind the library was the immunoSEQ multiplex PCR assay. TCRdb holds this immuneACCESS table with in-frame rearrangements only. Some clones are missing; in checked studies, unresolved V genes explain under half, and the rest has no known cause. This sample comprises tens of thousands of clones, approximately 90% of them detected only once. The ten biggest clones cover around 1.5% of the sample. The specimen sequenced was peripheral blood mononuclear cells (PBMCs). The TCR sequence derives from a woman younger than 30. The chain links TRBV7-8 with TRBJ2-7; the D element might be TRBD1 or TRBD2, as each aligns at 5 bases. The CDR3: CASSPRRVRVGDEQYF. The sequenced DNA is TGTGCCAGCAGCCCCCGGCGGGTCAGGGTCGGAGACGAGCAGTACTTC.